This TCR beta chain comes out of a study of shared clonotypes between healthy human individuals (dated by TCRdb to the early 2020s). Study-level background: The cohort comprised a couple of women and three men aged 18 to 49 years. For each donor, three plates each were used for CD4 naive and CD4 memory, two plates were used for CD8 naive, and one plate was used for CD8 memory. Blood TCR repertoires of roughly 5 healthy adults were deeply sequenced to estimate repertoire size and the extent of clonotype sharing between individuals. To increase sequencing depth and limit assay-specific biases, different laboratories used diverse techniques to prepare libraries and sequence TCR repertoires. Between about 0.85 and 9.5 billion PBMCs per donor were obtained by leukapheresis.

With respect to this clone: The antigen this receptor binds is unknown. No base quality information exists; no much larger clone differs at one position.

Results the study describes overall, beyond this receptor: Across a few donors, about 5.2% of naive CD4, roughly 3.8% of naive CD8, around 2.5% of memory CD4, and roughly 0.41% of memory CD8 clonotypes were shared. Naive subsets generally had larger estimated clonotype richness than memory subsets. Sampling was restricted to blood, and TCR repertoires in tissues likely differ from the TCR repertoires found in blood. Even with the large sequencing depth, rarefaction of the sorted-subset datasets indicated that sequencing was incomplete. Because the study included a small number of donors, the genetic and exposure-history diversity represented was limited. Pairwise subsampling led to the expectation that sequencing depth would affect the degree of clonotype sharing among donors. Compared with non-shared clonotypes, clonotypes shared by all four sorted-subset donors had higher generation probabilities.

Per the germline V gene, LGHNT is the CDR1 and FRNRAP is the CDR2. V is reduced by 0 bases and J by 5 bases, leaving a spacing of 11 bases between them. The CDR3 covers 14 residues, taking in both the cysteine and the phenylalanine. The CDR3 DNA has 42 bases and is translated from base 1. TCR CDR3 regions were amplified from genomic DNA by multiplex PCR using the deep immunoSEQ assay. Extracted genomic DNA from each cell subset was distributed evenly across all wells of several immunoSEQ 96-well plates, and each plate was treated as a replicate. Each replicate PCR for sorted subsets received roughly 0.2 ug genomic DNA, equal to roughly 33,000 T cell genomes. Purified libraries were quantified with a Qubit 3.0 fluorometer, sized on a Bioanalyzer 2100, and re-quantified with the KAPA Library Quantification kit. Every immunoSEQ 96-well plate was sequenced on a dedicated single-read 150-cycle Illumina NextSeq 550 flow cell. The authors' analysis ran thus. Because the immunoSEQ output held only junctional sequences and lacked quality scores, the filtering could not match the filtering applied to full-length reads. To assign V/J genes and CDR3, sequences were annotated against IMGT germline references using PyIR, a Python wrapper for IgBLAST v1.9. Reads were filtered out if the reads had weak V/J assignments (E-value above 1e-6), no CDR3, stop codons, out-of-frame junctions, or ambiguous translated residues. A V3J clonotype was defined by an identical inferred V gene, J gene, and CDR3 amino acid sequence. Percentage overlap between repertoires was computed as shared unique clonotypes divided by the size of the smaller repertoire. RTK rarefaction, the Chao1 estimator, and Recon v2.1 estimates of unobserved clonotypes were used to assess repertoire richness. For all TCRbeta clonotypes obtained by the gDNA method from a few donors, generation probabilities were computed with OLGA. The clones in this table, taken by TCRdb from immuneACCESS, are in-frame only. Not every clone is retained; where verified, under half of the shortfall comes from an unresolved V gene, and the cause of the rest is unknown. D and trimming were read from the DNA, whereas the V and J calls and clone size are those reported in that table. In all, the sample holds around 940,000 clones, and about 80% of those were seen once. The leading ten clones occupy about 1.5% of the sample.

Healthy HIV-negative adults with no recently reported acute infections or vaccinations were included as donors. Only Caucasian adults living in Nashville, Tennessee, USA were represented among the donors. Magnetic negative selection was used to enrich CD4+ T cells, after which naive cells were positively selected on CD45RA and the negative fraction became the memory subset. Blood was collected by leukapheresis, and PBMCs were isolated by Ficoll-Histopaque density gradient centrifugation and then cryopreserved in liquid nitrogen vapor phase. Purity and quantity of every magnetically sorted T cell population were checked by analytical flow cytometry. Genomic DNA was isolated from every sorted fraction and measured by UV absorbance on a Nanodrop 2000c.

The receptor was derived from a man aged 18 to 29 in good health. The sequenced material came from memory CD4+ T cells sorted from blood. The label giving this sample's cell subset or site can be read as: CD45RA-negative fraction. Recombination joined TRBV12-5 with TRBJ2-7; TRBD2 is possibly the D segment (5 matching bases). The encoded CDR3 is CASGLVLGSHEQYF. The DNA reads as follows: TGTGCTAGTGGTTTGGTACTAGGCAGCCACGAGCAGTACTTC.